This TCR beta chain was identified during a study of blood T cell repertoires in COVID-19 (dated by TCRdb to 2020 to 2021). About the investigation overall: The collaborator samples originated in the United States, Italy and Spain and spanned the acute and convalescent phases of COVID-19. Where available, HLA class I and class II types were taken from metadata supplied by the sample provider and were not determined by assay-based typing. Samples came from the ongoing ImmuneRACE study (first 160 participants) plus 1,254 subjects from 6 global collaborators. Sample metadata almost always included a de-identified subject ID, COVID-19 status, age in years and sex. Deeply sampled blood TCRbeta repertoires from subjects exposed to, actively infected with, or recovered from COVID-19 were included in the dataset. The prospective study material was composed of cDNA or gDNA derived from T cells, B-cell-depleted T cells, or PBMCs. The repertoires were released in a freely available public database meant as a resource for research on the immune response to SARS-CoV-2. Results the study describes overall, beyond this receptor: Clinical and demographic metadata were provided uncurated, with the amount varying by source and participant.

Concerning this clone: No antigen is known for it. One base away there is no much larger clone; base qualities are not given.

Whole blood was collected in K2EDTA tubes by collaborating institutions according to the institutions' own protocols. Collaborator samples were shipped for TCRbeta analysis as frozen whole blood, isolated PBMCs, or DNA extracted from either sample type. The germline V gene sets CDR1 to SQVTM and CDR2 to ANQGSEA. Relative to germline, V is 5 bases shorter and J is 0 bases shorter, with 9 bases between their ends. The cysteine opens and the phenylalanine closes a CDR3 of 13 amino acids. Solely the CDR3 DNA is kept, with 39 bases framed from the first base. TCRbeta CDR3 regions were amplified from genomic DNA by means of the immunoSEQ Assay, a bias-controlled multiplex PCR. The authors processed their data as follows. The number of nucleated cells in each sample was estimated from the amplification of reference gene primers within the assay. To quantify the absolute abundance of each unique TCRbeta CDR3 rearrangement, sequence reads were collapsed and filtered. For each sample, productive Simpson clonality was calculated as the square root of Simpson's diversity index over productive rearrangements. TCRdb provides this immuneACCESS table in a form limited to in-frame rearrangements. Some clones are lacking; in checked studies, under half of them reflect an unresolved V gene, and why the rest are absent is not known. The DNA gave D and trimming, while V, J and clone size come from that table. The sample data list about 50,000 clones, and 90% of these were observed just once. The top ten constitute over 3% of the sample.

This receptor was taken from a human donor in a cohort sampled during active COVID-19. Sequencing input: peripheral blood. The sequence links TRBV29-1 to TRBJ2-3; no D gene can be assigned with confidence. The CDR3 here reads CSVTVSSTDTQYF. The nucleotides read TGCAGCGTTACGGTTTCTAGCACAGATACGCAGTATTTT.